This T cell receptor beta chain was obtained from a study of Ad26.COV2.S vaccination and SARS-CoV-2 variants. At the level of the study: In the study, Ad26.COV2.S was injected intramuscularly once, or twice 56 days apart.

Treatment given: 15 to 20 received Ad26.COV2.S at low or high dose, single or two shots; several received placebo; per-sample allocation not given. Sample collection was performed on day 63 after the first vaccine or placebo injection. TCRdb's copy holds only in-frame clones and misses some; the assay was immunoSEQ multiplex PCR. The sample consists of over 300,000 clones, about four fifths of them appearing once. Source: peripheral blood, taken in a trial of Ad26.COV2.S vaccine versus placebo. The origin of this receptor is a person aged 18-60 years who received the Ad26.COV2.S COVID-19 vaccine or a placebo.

CDR3 loop: CASALDRGYGYTF. CDR3 nucleotides: TGTGCCAGCGCCCTTGACAGGGGATATGGCTACACCTTC. The chain combines TRBV6-5 with TRBJ1-2; 8 bases are shared with TRBD1. The CDR3 loop spans 13 amino acids. V dropped 8 bases and J dropped 5; count of bases not matched to a gene: 7. CDR1 and CDR2 from the germline V gene are MNHEY and SVGAGI.